Presented here are 28 T cell receptor beta chains from one specimen sequenced in a study of blood T cell repertoires in COVID-19 (dated by TCRdb to 2019 to 2021). The library was generated by the immunoSEQ multiplex PCR assay. TCRdb provides this immuneACCESS table in a form limited to in-frame rearrangements. Some clones are lacking; in checked studies, under half of them reflect an unresolved V gene, and why the rest are absent is not known. The sample table holds roughly 290,000 clones, of which roughly 89% were seen once. Roughly 1.5% of the sample goes to the ten largest clones. Sequenced sample: PBMCs or T cells enriched from blood (not recorded which). The receptors were sampled from a woman aged 18-35 years with acute COVID-19.

J is TRBJ1-5 and V is TRBV30; D is unclear. Germline V gives CDR1 GTSNPN, CDR2 SVGIG (reference sequence). The CDR3 length is 13 residues. The ends were cut back, 2 bases at V and 5 bases at J, with 10 bases in the middle. CDR3 sequence (DNA): TGTGCCTGGAGTTACAGCTCATATCAGCCCCAGCATTTT. Its protein product is CAWSYSSYQPQHF.

The chain combines TRBV7-3 with TRBJ2-7, with TRBD1 identical over 8 bases. CDR3 length: 15 residues. Per the germline V gene, CDR1 is SGHTA and CDR2 is FQGTGA. The ends lost 5 bases at V and 5 bases at J; junction bases unmatched: 11. Written as DNA, the CDR3 is TGTGCCAGCAGCCCACGGTCAGGGGGCGACGACGAGCAGTACTTC. This sequence encodes CASSPRSGGDDEQYF.

J is TRBJ2-1 and V is TRBV4-3, with D unclear. CDR1 LGHNA and CDR2 YSLEER come from the germline V gene. The CDR3 consists of 13 residues. The V and J ends lost 1 base and 10 bases respectively, with 11 bases between them. CDR3 in amino acids: CASSQGYQREQFF. In DNA form, the CDR3 reads TGCGCCAGCAGCCAAGGATACCAGAGGGAGCAGTTCTTC.

The chain is built from TRBV7-2 and TRBJ2-1; 14 nucleotides line up with TRBD2. The CDR3 loop spans 16 amino acids. The junction had 11 bases not matched to a gene; V was cut back by 4 bases and J by 12 bases. CDR1 SGHTA and CDR2 FQGNSA come from the germline V gene. As DNA, the CDR3 is TGTGCCAGCAGCTCCCAATCCGGACTAGCGGGAGGACTGCAGTTCTTC. It codes for CASSSQSGLAGGLQFF.

This chain uses TRBV4-1 with TRBJ2-3; 12 bases align to TRBD2. This CDR3 has 17 residues. The germline CDR1 and CDR2 sequences are MGHRA and YSYEKL. V dropped 0 bases and J dropped 2; count of bases not matched to a gene: 3. The CDR3 DNA sequence: TGCGCCAGCAGCCAAGAGCTAGCGGGAGGGGCCACAGATACGCAGTATTTT. The encoded protein is CASSQELAGGATDTQYF.

The chain carries TRBV20-1 and TRBJ2-7; D ambiguous. V was trimmed by 4 bases and J by 3 bases, leaving 4 bases between them. CDR1 and CDR2 from the germline V gene are DFQATT and SNEGSKA (reference sequence). This CDR3 region has 10 residues. The CDR3 here is CSANNYEQYF. CDR3 sequence (DNA): TGCAGTGCTAACAACTACGAGCAGTACTTC.

This chain links TRBV7-9 with TRBJ1-4, with D perhaps TRBD1 (5 bases). The V end lost 4 bases, the J end lost 3 bases, and 12 bases lay between the germline ends. Germline loops: CDR1 SEHNR, CDR2 FQNEAQ (reference sequence). The CDR3 runs to 15 residues. The CDR3 reads CASSSRDFSNEKLFF. The CDR3 DNA follows: TGTGCCAGCAGCTCAAGGGACTTCTCTAATGAAAAACTGTTTTTT.

The chain is built from TRBV5-6 and TRBJ2-2; D ambiguous. CDR3 length equals 15 residues. The germline V gene has CDR1 SGHDT and CDR2 YYEEEE. V was clipped by 2 bases and J by 0 bases, with 8 bases between them. The CDR3 region has the DNA TGTGCCAGCAGCTTTGGGCAGACGAACACCGGGGAGCTGTTTTTT. It translates to CASSFGQTNTGELFF.

The J gene is TRBJ1-1, the V gene TRBV4-1; 8 positions agree with TRBD1. CDR1 and CDR2 (germline): MGHRA, YSYEKL. With 3 bases clipped from V and 0 bases from J, the junction kept 9 bases outside the gene matches. The CDR3 has 17 residues. Written as DNA, the CDR3 is TGCGCCAGCAGCCACCGGGCCCAGGGGGCTTTGAACACTGAAGCTTTCTTT. It translates to CASSHRAQGALNTEAFF.

The chain uses TRBV5-1 and TRBJ2-7; 14 nucleotides agree with TRBD2. Trimming cost V 3 bases and J 5 bases; bases outside gene matches: 10. This CDR3 spans 17 amino acids. CDR1 SGHRS and CDR2 YFSETQ come from the germline V gene. The CDR3 spells CASSWGGTSGSGDEQYF. In DNA, the CDR3 is TGCGCCAGCAGCTGGGGCGGGACTAGCGGGAGCGGCGACGAGCAGTACTTC. Full variable domain (missing parts from reference TRBV5-1 and TRBJ2-7): KAGVTQTPRYLIKTRGQQVTLSCSPISGHRSVSWYQQTPGQGLQFLFEYFSETQRNKGNFPGRFSGRQFSNSRSEMNVSTLELGDSALYLCASSWGGTSGSGDEQYFGPGTRLTVT.

The V gene is TRBV28, the J gene TRBJ1-2; D remains unclear. Trimming stripped 4 bases from V and 2 bases from J, with 8 bases between. CDR1 and CDR2 from the germline V gene are MDHEN and SYDVKM. This CDR3 has 13 residues. The DNA for the CDR3 is TGTGCCAGCAGTTCCCCGGGAAACTATGGCTACACCTTC. This sequence encodes CASSSPGNYGYTF.

The J gene is TRBJ2-3, the V gene TRBV9; D remains unclear. Germline V gene lookup returns CDR1 SGDLS and CDR2 YYNGEE. The V end was cut by 0 bases, the J end by 4 bases, with 12 bases between. There are 15 residues in the CDR3. The CDR3 DNA reads as TGTGCCAGCAGCGTAGTTTCCTTATCCCCAGATACGCAGTATTTT. Translated: CASSVVSLSPDTQYF. The variable domain in full, completed from reference TRBV9 and TRBJ2-3, reads DSGVTQTPKHLITATGQRVTLRCSPRSGDLSVYWYQQSLDQGLQFLIQYYNGEERAKGNILERFSAQQFPDLHSELNLSSLELGDSALYFCASSVVSLSPDTQYFGPGTRLTVL.

This chain joins TRBV2 and TRBJ1-4, with 8 bases that match TRBD1. CDR3 size: 17 residues. The trim removed 5 bases at V and 4 bases at J, leaving 12 bases unmatched. Looked up from germline, CDR1 is SNHLY and CDR2 is FYNNEI. The CDR3 protein is CASSKKPPGQVNEKLFF. The CDR3 DNA is TGTGCCAGCAGTAAAAAGCCGCCGGGACAGGTTAATGAAAAACTGTTTTTT.

This clone appeared once. The chain has TRBV28 and TRBJ2-7; 12 nucleotides match TRBD2. Germline V gene data show CDR1 as MDHEN and CDR2 as SYDVKM. After removal of 5 bases from V and 13 bases from J, the junction contained 6 bases not matched to a gene. This CDR3 region has 12 residues. Here the CDR3 DNA reads TGTGCCAGCAGTCCAGGGACTAGCGGGCCCTACTTC. Translating it yields CASSPGTSGPYF.

For the CDR3, the DNA is TGTGCCAGCAGCGTTAGACAGGGTAACACTGAAGCTTTCTTT. It is translated as CASSVRQGNTEAFF. The genes are TRBV7-9 and TRBJ1-1; 7 nucleotides line up with TRBD1. J gave up 2 bases and V 5 bases, and 5 bases lay outside the gene matches. Germline lookup yields CDR1 SEHNR and CDR2 FQNEAQ (reference sequence). The CDR3 extends over 14 amino acids.

For this clone: Germline and junction disagree at one end, which may indicate a read error. This rearrangement joins TRBV20-1 to TRBJ1-6; TRBD1 aligns across 10 bases. CDR1 is DFQATT and CDR2 is SNEGSKA in the germline V gene (reference sequence). The length of the CDR3 is 11 residues. This chain's CDR3 is CSAPIGDRGNF. CDR3 nucleotide sequence: TGCAGTGCCCCCATCGGGGACAGGGGCAACTTT.

Only a few counts were recorded for this clone. The rearrangement links TRBV4-1 to TRBJ1-2; 10 positions agree with TRBD1. This CDR3 is built from 16 residues. The trim removed 0 bases at V and 5 bases at J, leaving 6 bases unmatched. The germline V gene encodes CDR1 MGHRA and CDR2 YSYEKL. The CDR3 region has the DNA TGCGCCAGCAGCCAAGACTGGACAGGGGGAATATATGGCTACACCTTC. This translates into CASSQDWTGGIYGYTF.

This chain connects TRBV4-1 to TRBJ1-5; D not certain. The CDR3 consists of 14 residues. The V gene's germline CDR1 is MGHRA and CDR2 YSYEKL. Trimming removed 5 bases at V and 0 bases at J, with 8 bases between. CDR3 in DNA: TGCGCCAGCAGCTTCAGTTATAGCAATCAGCCCCAGCATTTT. It is translated as CASSFSYSNQPQHF.

The chain links TRBV7-9 to TRBJ1-1, with 7 bases aligning to TRBD1. The germline V gene has CDR1 SEHNR and CDR2 FQNEAQ (reference sequence). The CDR3 is 17 residues long. The V and J ends lost 6 bases and 3 bases, in that order; junction bases with no gene match: 16. The CDR3 sequence: CASSRDRLKLGDTEAFF. The CDR3 bases are TGTGCCAGCAGTCGGGACAGACTAAAGCTGGGGGACACTGAAGCTTTCTTT.

This sequence joins TRBV18 and TRBJ1-2, with D possibly TRBD1 on 6 matching bases. Trimming removed 2 bases from V and 4 bases from J, with 17 bases in between. Per the germline V gene, CDR1 is KGHSH and CDR2 is LQKENI. This CDR3 spans 16 amino acids. CDR3 coding DNA: TGTGCCAGCTCACCAGAGATGACAGGCCTTCTCTATGGCTACACCTTC. Its protein is CASSPEMTGLLYGYTF.

The chain recombines TRBV29-1 with TRBJ2-7, with 8 bases aligning to TRBD2. J gave up 4 bases and V 4 bases, and 9 bases lay outside the gene matches. This CDR3 spans 14 amino acids. CDR1 and CDR2 (germline): SQVTM, ANQGSEA. CDR3 nucleotides: TGCAGCGTTGGGGCAGCGGGAGCGTCTTACGAGCAGTACTTC. Protein sequence: CSVGAAGASYEQYF.

This chain links TRBV24-1 with TRBJ1-4; D gene ambiguous. V was clipped by 3 bases and J by 0 bases, with 7 bases between them. The CDR3 sequence is 15 residues long. Germline V CDR1 and CDR2: KGHDR, SFDVKD. The CDR3: CATSDGGATNEKLFF. The CDR3 nucleotides read TGTGCCACCAGTGATGGAGGTGCAACTAATGAAAAACTGTTTTTT.

The chain employs TRBV6-5 and TRBJ2-7, with 7 bases that match TRBD1. Germline CDR1 and CDR2: MNHEY and SVGAGI. The length of the CDR3 is 13 residues. The ends lost 6 bases at V and 7 bases at J; junction bases unmatched: 9. The DNA for the CDR3 is TGTGCCAGCAGGGCAGGGGGTGCCGGGGAGCAGTACTTC. Protein product: CASRAGGAGEQYF.

Of note for this clone: This same CDR3 is encoded by further DNA sequences in the sample. V usage is TRBV7-2 and J usage is TRBJ2-5; TRBD1 agrees at 10 bases. CDR1 is SGHTA, CDR2 FQGNSA, per germline. Trimming took 6 bases from V and 4 from J; bases not matched to a gene: 14. The CDR3 loop spans 17 amino acids. The CDR3 DNA is TGTGCCAGCAGGCGACAGGGGGCGGGCTCACGGCCAGAGACCCAGTACTTC. Protein: CASRRQGAGSRPETQYF.

The chain has TRBV13 and TRBJ2-2; 7 nucleotides agree with TRBD2. The V and J ends lost 6 bases and 7 bases, in that order; junction bases with no gene match: 5. Germline V gives CDR1 PRHDT, CDR2 FYEKMQ (reference sequence). The CDR3 runs to 13 residues. As DNA, the CDR3 is TGTGCCAGCAGGGGGAGGGTCGGCGGGGAGCTGTTTTTT. Its translation is CASRGRVGGELFF.

The chain couples TRBV28 to TRBJ2-2; TRBD1 aligns across 9 bases. The CDR3 is 16 residues long. Trimming at V came to 6 bases and at J to 1 base, leaving 6 bases not matched to a gene. Per germline, CDR1 MDHEN and CDR2 SYDVKM. The chain's CDR3 is CASSRSGQGNTGELFF. The CDR3 nucleotides are TGTGCCAGCAGCCGCTCGGGACAGGGGAACACCGGGGAGCTGTTTTTT.

The V gene is TRBV29-1, the J gene TRBJ1-2; TRBD1 matches 9 bases. The V segment lost 4 bases and the J segment 5 bases; nucleotides outside the gene matches: 5. The germline gives CDR1 SQVTM, CDR2 ANQGSEA. This CDR3 is built from 13 residues. The CDR3 DNA follows: TGCAGCGTTGGCCCACAGGGGGCGTATGGCTACACCTTC. This encodes CSVGPQGAYGYTF.

This chain connects TRBV2 to TRBJ1-2; 7 nucleotides line up with TRBD1. Trimming removed 8 bases from V and 6 bases from J; junction bases left unmatched: 6. CDR3 length: 12 residues. Germline V gene lookup returns CDR1 SNHLY and CDR2 FYNNEI. The CDR3 DNA is TGTGCCAGCGGGGGACAGTTCAATGGCTACACCTTC. It codes for CASGGQFNGYTF.